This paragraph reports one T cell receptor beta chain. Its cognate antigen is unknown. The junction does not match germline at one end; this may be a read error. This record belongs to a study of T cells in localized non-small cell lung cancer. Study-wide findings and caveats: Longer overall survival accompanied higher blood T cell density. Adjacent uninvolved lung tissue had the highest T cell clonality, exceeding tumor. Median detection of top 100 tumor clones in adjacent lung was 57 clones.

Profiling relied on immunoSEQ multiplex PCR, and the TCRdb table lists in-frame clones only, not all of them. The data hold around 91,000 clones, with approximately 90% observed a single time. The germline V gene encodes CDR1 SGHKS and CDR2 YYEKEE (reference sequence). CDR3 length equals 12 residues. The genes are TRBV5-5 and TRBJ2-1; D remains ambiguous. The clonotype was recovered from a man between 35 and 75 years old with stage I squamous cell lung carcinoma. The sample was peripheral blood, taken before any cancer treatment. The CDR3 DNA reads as TGTGCCAGCACCTTGACTGACAATGAGCAGTTCTTC. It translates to CASTLTDNEQFF.